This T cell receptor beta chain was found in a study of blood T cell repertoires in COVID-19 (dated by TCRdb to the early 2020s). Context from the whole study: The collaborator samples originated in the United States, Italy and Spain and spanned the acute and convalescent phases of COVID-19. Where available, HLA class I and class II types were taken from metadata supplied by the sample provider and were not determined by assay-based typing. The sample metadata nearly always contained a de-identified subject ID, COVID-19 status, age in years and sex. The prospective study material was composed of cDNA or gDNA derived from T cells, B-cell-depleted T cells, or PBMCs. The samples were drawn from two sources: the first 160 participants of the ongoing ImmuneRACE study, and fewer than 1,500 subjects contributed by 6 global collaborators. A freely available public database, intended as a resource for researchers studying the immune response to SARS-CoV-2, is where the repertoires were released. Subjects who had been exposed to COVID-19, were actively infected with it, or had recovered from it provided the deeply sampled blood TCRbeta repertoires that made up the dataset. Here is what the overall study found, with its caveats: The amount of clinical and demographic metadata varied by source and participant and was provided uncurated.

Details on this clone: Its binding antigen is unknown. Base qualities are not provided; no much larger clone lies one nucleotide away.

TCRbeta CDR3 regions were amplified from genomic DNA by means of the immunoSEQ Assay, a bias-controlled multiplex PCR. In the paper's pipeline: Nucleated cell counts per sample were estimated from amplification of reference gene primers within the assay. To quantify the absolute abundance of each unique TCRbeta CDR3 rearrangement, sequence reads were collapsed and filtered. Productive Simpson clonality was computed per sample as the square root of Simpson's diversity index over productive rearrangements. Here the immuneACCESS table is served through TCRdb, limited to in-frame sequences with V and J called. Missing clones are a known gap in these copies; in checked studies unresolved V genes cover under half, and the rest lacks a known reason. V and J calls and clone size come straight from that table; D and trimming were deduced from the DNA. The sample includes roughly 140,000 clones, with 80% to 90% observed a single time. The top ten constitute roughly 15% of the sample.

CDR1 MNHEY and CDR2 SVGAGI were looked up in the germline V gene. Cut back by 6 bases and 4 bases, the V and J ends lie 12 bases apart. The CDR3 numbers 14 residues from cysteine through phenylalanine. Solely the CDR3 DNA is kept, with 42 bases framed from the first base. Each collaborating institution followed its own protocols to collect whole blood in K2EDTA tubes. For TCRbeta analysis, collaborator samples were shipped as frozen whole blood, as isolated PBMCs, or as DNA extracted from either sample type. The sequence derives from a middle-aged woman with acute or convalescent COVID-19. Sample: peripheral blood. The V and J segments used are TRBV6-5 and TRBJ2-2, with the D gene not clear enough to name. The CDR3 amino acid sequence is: CASSLSRPTGELFF. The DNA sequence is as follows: TGTGCCAGCAGCTTGTCGCGCCCCACCGGGGAGCTGTTTTTT.